The rows below give T cell receptor beta chains drawn from one sample of a study of a mutant IDH1 vaccine in newly diagnosed glioma. TCRdb keeps only in-frame clones here, not all; method: immunoSEQ multiplex PCR. The sample lists around 76,000 clones, approximately 85% seen once, with 0.75% to 0.95% in the top ten. Antigens for these TCRs are unknown. Sequences were derived from PBMCs, sampled from a glioma patient whose treatment included an IDH1 peptide vaccine. All receptors derive from a woman between 50 and 59 years old with glioma. Both conserved end residues are trimmed from each CDR3.

CDR3 protein	V gene	CDR3 length	J gene
ASSFLAGGEQY	TRBV5-1	11	TRBJ2-7
ASSSSGTGVSNQPQH	TRBV7-9	15	TRBJ1-5
ASSIEGGASQPQH	TRBV19	13	TRBJ1-5
ASSPRQGYEYNEQF	TRBV18	14	TRBJ2-1
AWSFSGREQY	TRBV30	10	TRBJ2-7
SVDRARTDTQY	TRBV29-1	11	TRBJ2-3
ASSLGESGSNEQF	TRBV5-1	13	TRBJ2-1
ASRLAYGGEQF	TRBV2	11	TRBJ2-1
ASSLVLGETQY	TRBV7-6	11	TRBJ2-5
ASADSTDTQY	TRBV2	10	TRBJ2-3
ASSVGLADLQETQY	TRBV9	14	TRBJ2-5
ASSVTYRDTQY	TRBV27	11	TRBJ2-3
ASTSRRPDTQY	TRBV2	11	TRBJ2-3
ASSLSHGRAGELF	TRBV7-3	13	TRBJ2-2
ASSKTWYDEQF	TRBV6-5	11	TRBJ2-1
ASTASAVQGIKNGYT	TRBV27	15	TRBJ1-2
ASSFGGTGGLDDEKLF	TRBV7-9	16	TRBJ1-4
ASSLGPGADTQY	TRBV7-9	12	TRBJ2-3
AWSRQDYNSPLH	TRBV30	12	TRBJ1-6
ASSFAGGHYNEQF	TRBV27	13	TRBJ2-1
ASSPSGFGTSVNNEQF	TRBV9	16	TRBJ2-1
ASRPGQGFRDYGYT	TRBV28	14	TRBJ1-2
ASSRLGSAYEQY	TRBV6-6	12	TRBJ2-7
ASSPGTLGNTIY	TRBV18	12	TRBJ1-3
ASSESPPRAGRFREQY	TRBV6-1	16	TRBJ2-7
ASSHLGGFTDTQY	TRBV7-3	13	TRBJ2-3
ASSWEVQETQY	TRBV5-4	11	TRBJ2-5
ASSLGSSGRHYQETQY	TRBV5-1	16	TRBJ2-5
ASSLVGLGGTDTQY	TRBV7-2	14	TRBJ2-3
ASRGYEQY	TRBV2	8	TRBJ2-7
ASSPRGGKAEAF	TRBV7-8	12	TRBJ1-1
ASSVGASGYQETQY	TRBV9	14	TRBJ2-5
ASSEQGGNEKLF	TRBV28	12	TRBJ1-4
AWSPPDSPGQPQH	TRBV30	13	TRBJ1-5
AWNPGTSSYNEQF	TRBV30	13	TRBJ2-1
ASSHLAGQF	TRBV4-2	9	TRBJ2-1
ASGRGDEQF	TRBV6-6	9	TRBJ2-1
ASSLVGGGKLF	TRBV7-2	11	TRBJ1-4
ASSTTAPRTEAF	TRBV2	12	TRBJ1-1
ASSTGSVGELF	TRBV6-6	11	TRBJ2-2
ASSDGVSYNEQF	TRBV2	12	TRBJ2-1
ASSLGASSVQETQY	TRBV11-3	14	TRBJ2-5
ASSPWDALGKETQY	TRBV18	14	TRBJ2-5
SVLGFRDGPYEQY	TRBV29-1	13	TRBJ2-7
ASSFGLAGADEQF	TRBV5-1	13	TRBJ2-1
ASSSPFRTSGTGELF	TRBV7-8	15	TRBJ2-2
ASSEGGAGGQGEQF	TRBV2	14	TRBJ2-1
AWSVQGWRNTEAF	TRBV30	13	TRBJ1-1
ASSQEGLAKNIQY	TRBV5-1	13	TRBJ2-4
ASSYLLADGPNEQF	TRBV27	14	TRBJ2-1
AISVGQRATNEKLF	TRBV10-3	14	TRBJ1-4
ASSPSGSNEQF	TRBV7-3	11	TRBJ2-1
ASRLGTSGKLEDTQY	TRBV7-8	15	TRBJ2-3
ASRTVGELF	TRBV6-5	9	TRBJ2-2
ASSIDGTLNQPQH	TRBV19	13	TRBJ1-5
ASSFSGGTFSYEQY	TRBV7-8	14	TRBJ2-7
ASSLRAGGENQPQH	TRBV27	14	TRBJ1-5